Below, 29 T cell receptor beta chains from the same sample are listed, as sequenced in a study of technical replicates of blood from four donors. The assay was immunoSEQ multiplex PCR, and TCRdb's table has in-frame clones only and misses some. The table has about 59,000 clones, about 93% seen once. Input material: PBMCs. The receptors originated from a human donor in good health. Some clones in this sample may be carry-over from other donors' samples.

The rearrangement joins TRBV19 to TRBJ2-7, with a tentative D call TRBD2 (6 bases). The germline gives CDR1 LNHDA, CDR2 SQIVND (reference sequence). Deletions cut 7 bases from V and 3 bases from J, with 19 bases between. This CDR3 contains 15 residues. This chain's CDR3 is CASKGEKGGDYEQYF. CDR3 DNA: TGTGCCAGTAAGGGCGAAAAAGGAGGGGACTACGAGCAGTACTTC.

The chain employs TRBV6-6 and TRBJ2-2, with TRBD1 matching over 8 bases. The CDR3 is 15 residues long. Germline V gene lookup returns CDR1 MNHNY and CDR2 SVGAGI (reference sequence). With 5 bases clipped from V and 5 bases from J, the junction kept 7 bases outside the gene matches. The CDR3 spells CASSETGVGTGELFF. Here the CDR3 DNA reads TGTGCCAGCAGTGAGACAGGGGTGGGGACCGGGGAGCTGTTTTTT.

The chain is built from TRBV6-5 and TRBJ2-1, with 7 bases aligning to TRBD2. The CDR3 consists of 14 residues. V was pared by 5 bases and J by 7 bases, with 8 bases of the junction left unmatched. Germline V gene sequence: CDR1 MNHEY, CDR2 SVGAGI. The CDR3 spells CASSKPGGLNEQFF. Written as DNA, the CDR3 is TGTGCCAGCAGTAAACCGGGGGGATTAAATGAGCAGTTCTTC.

This chain uses TRBV11-2 with TRBJ1-2; TRBD1 is a possible D gene (5 bases). V lost 1 base and J lost 6, with 15 bases in between. Germline CDR1 is SGHAT and CDR2 is FQNNGV. This CDR3 has 15 residues. DNA for the CDR3: TGTGCCAGCAGCTTAGCTGTGGCAGGGAATGATGGCTACACCTTC. The encoded protein is CASSLAVAGNDGYTF.

This chain connects TRBV5-4 to TRBJ2-7, with D unresolved. Trimming shortened V by 3 bases and J by 6 bases, and 19 bases separated the two germline ends. The CDR3 contains 15 residues. CDR1 is SGHNT, CDR2 YYREEE, per germline (reference sequence). The CDR3: CASSSPSRSSTEQYF. The CDR3 DNA is TGTGCCAGCAGCTCCCCCTCACGGAGCAGCACCGAGCAGTACTTC.

The V call is TRBV19, the J call TRBJ2-5; 13 nucleotides agree with TRBD2. The germline V gene encodes CDR1 LNHDA and CDR2 SQIVND (reference sequence). CDR3 size: 16 residues. With 4 bases clipped from V and 0 bases from J, the junction kept 2 bases outside the gene matches. The chain's CDR3 is CASSKTSGGYQETQYF. CDR3 DNA sequence: TGTGCCAGTAGTAAGACTAGCGGGGGGTACCAAGAGACCCAGTACTTC.

This rearrangement joins TRBV9 to TRBJ2-5, with TRBD2 matching over 8 bases. The CDR3 runs to 16 residues. V lost 3 bases to trimming and J lost 2 bases; unmatched junction nucleotides: 9. CDR1 and CDR2 (germline): SGDLS, YYNGEE. The CDR3 DNA is TGTGCCAGCAGCGCAACAAGCGGGGGTAGGCAAGAGACCCAGTACTTC. This sequence encodes CASSATSGGRQETQYF.

Turning to this clone: Other DNA sequences within the sample encode an identical CDR3. The chain links TRBV15 to TRBJ1-5; tentative D call: TRBD1 (5 bases). CDR1 is LNHNV and CDR2 is YYDKDF in the germline V gene (reference sequence). This CDR3 has 15 residues. The germline V and J ends were trimmed by 0 bases and 3 bases, with 9 bases remaining between them. Here the CDR3 reads CATSRDQGNNQPQHF. The CDR3 nucleotides read TGTGCCACCAGCAGAGATCAGGGCAACAATCAGCCCCAGCATTTT.

This chain connects TRBV9 to TRBJ2-3; D call uncertain. CDR3 length equals 12 residues. Germline CDR1 is SGDLS and CDR2 is YYNGEE. V was trimmed by 0 bases and J by 6 bases, leaving 5 bases between them. DNA for the CDR3: TGTGCCAGCAGCGTAGACGGTGATACGCAGTATTTT. Its protein product is CASSVDGDTQYF.

This clone was seen only once. The rearrangement links TRBV7-9 to TRBJ2-1, with 7 bases matching TRBD2. Germline V gene sequence: CDR1 SEHNR, CDR2 FQNEAQ (reference sequence). The CDR3 runs 16 residues. V lost 1 base to trimming and J lost 4 bases; unmatched junction nucleotides: 7. The CDR3, as DNA: TGTGCCAGCAGCTTAGAGTCTAGCGGCTTTTACAATGAGCAGTTCTTC. Translated: CASSLESSGFYNEQFF.

The V call is TRBV4-2, the J call TRBJ2-7; TRBD2 matches at 7 bases. The ends lost 6 bases at V and 1 base at J; junction bases unmatched: 6. Germline CDR1 is LGHNA and CDR2 is YNFKEQ. This CDR3 comprises 14 residues. The CDR3 bases are TGTGCCAGCAGTCCTCCAGCGGGGTCCTACGAGCAGTACTTC. Translated, it gives CASSPPAGSYEQYF.

This clone showed up just a few times. The V gene is TRBV4-1, the J gene TRBJ1-3, with unresolved D. The CDR3 runs 12 residues. The germline gives CDR1 MGHRA, CDR2 YSYEKL. Trimming cost V 1 base and J 9 bases, with 7 bases left between them. Written as DNA, the CDR3 is TGCGCCAGCAGCCAAGTGCCTAGCACCATATATTTT. Its translation: CASSQVPSTIYF.

This chain uses TRBV7-2 with TRBJ2-1; 10 bases line up with TRBD1. CDR1 is SGHTA and CDR2 is FQGNSA in the germline V gene. CDR3 size: 16 residues. V lost 1 base, J lost 6 bases, and 6 bases stayed unmatched. CDR3 sequence reads: CASSLDPGQGSNEQFF. In nucleotides, the CDR3 is TGTGCCAGCAGCTTAGACCCGGGACAGGGGTCCAATGAGCAGTTCTTC.

The chain carries TRBV2 and TRBJ2-3; the match to TRBD1 covers 9 bases. With 6 bases clipped from V and 3 bases from J, the junction kept 10 bases outside the gene matches. CDR1 and CDR2 from the germline V gene are SNHLY and FYNNEI. CDR3 length: 16 amino acids. The CDR3 here is CASRGFRDRETDTQYF. The CDR3 DNA reads as TGTGCCAGCAGGGGATTCCGGGACAGGGAGACAGATACGCAGTATTTT.

This clone showed up just once. The genes are TRBV18 and TRBJ2-7; 8 bases match TRBD1. The ends lost 4 bases at V and 4 bases at J; junction bases unmatched: 9. The CDR3 consists of 15 residues. From germline, CDR1 is KGHSH and CDR2 LQKENI. CDR3 in DNA: TGTGCCAGCTCACAGGCAAGGGACAGGCCTTACGAGCAGTACTTC. This translates into CASSQARDRPYEQYF.

Only one count was recorded for this clone. The chain combines TRBV7-2 with TRBJ2-7; 8 positions agree with TRBD1. Germline-derived CDR1 and CDR2 are SGHTA and FQGNSA. The CDR3 is made up of 17 amino acids. V lost 1 base and J lost 0; bases outside the gene matches: 8. The CDR3 DNA follows: TGTGCCAGCAGCTTAGTAGGGACAGGAAATAACTCCTACGAGCAGTACTTC. It encodes CASSLVGTGNNSYEQYF.

This chain uses TRBV29-1 with TRBJ2-1; TRBD1 aligns across 9 bases. The CDR3 extends over 14 amino acids. Germline assignment: CDR1 SQVTM and CDR2 ANQGSEA. V dropped 6 bases and J dropped 4; count of bases not matched to a gene: 7. The DNA of the CDR3 is TGCAGCGTAGAGAGGGACAGGGCTTACAATGAGCAGTTCTTC. Its protein product is CSVERDRAYNEQFF.

The rearrangement uses TRBV7-9 and TRBJ2-2; unclear D gene. The CDR3 totals 15 residues. V lost 6 bases and J 2 bases, leaving 13 bases between the germline ends. Germline V gene sequence: CDR1 SEHNR, CDR2 FQNEAQ (reference sequence). The CDR3 is CASSHVGPNTGELFF. As DNA, the CDR3 is TGTGCCAGCAGTCATGTTGGGCCCAACACCGGGGAGCTGTTTTTT.

The rearrangement links TRBV7-9 to TRBJ2-7, with TRBD2 identical over 8 bases. J lost 3 bases, V lost 6 bases, and 4 bases had no gene match. The CDR3 has 13 residues. Germline values: CDR1 SEHNR, CDR2 FQNEAQ (reference sequence). DNA of the CDR3: TGTGCCAGCAGGCCGAGCGGGAGCTACGAGCAGTACTTC. Amino acid sequence: CASRPSGSYEQYF. The variable domain in full, completed from reference TRBV7-9 and TRBJ2-7, reads DTGVSQNPRHKITKRGQNVTFRCDPISEHNRLYWYRQTLGQGPEFLTYFQNEAQLEKSRLLSDRFSAERPKGSFSTLEIQRTEQGDSAMYLCASRPSGSYEQYFGPGTRLTVT.

The chain carries TRBV9 and TRBJ2-2, with a tentative D call TRBD1 (7 bases). The germline V and J ends were trimmed by 3 bases and 5 bases, with 14 bases remaining between them. Germline lookup yields CDR1 SGDLS and CDR2 YYNGEE. This CDR3 contains 15 residues. The CDR3 nucleotides are TGTGCCAGCAGCGCCTACAGGGGAGGAACCGGGGAGCTGTTTTTT. It codes for CASSAYRGGTGELFF.

The CDR3 DNA reads TGTGCCAGCAGTTACCTAGCGGGAGACCAAGAGACCCAGTACTTC. Translating gives CASSYLAGDQETQYF. The chain recombines TRBV6-5 with TRBJ2-5; 10 bases line up with TRBD2. With 2 bases clipped from V and 0 bases from J, the junction kept 0 bases outside the gene matches. The CDR3 runs 15 residues. From germline, CDR1 is MNHEY and CDR2 SVGAGI.

The chain joins TRBV5-6 to TRBJ2-5; 8 positions agree with TRBD2. With 0 bases clipped from V and 0 bases from J, the junction kept 4 bases outside the gene matches. Per germline, CDR1 SGHDT and CDR2 YYEEEE. The CDR3 consists of 16 residues. The CDR3, as DNA: TGTGCCAGCAGCTTGGTTTTAGCGGGGTACCAAGAGACCCAGTACTTC. Its translation: CASSLVLAGYQETQYF.

The gene calls are TRBV4-1 and TRBJ2-1; 10 bases agree with TRBD2. The CDR3 contains 16 residues. The junction had 9 bases not matched to a gene; V was cut back by 1 base and J by 9 bases. Germline V gene sequence: CDR1 MGHRA, CDR2 YSYEKL. Here the CDR3 reads CASSQGLAGPRGEQFF. CDR3 in DNA: TGCGCCAGCAGCCAAGGACTAGCGGGCCCCCGGGGTGAGCAGTTCTTC.

V gene TRBV9 combines with J gene TRBJ2-5; D might be TRBD2 (6 bases). The ends were cut back, 1 base at V and 5 bases at J, with 15 bases in the middle. The CDR3 spans 15 residues. Germline CDR1 is SGDLS and CDR2 is YYNGEE. Written as DNA, the CDR3 is TGTGCCAGCAGCGTAAGCGGGCTAGCCTGGGAGACCCAGTACTTC. It is translated as CASSVSGLAWETQYF.

The chain carries TRBV18 and TRBJ2-1, with unresolved D. V lost 3 bases, J lost 5 bases, and 8 bases lay in between. CDR3 length: 13 residues. The germline CDR1 and CDR2 sequences are KGHSH and LQKENI. The CDR3 region is CASSPLFNNEQFF. The CDR3 DNA is TGTGCCAGCTCACCTCTATTTAACAATGAGCAGTTCTTC.

CDR3 amino acids: CATTGGGETQYF. In nucleotides, the CDR3 is TGTGCCACCACAGGGGGTGGGGAGACCCAGTACTTC. The chain uses TRBV15 and TRBJ2-5; 7 positions agree with TRBD1. J was trimmed by 5 bases and V by 7 bases; bases with no gene match: 4. Looked up from germline, CDR1 is LNHNV and CDR2 is YYDKDF (reference sequence). This CDR3 has 12 amino acids.

In DNA, the CDR3 is TGTGCCAGCAGCTTAGGGCGGCTAGCGGGGACAGATACGCAGTATTTT. It yields the protein CASSLGRLAGTDTQYF. The chain carries TRBV7-9 and TRBJ2-3; TRBD2 aligns across 9 bases. Germline V gene lookup returns CDR1 SEHNR and CDR2 FQNEAQ (reference sequence). CDR3 length: 16 residues. Trimming removed 1 base from V and 3 bases from J; junction bases left unmatched: 5. The entire variable domain, with the rest obtained from reference TRBV7-9 and TRBJ2-3, is as follows: DTGVSQNPRHKITKRGQNVTFRCDPISEHNRLYWYRQTLGQGPEFLTYFQNEAQLEKSRLLSDRFSAERPKGSFSTLEIQRTEQGDSAMYLCASSLGRLAGTDTQYFGPGTRLTVL.

The chain combines TRBV7-3 with TRBJ2-7; D possibly corresponds to TRBD1 (5 bases). The germline V and J ends were trimmed by 2 bases and 4 bases, with 15 bases remaining between them. The CDR3 is 15 amino acids. Germline lookup yields CDR1 SGHTA and CDR2 FQGTGA. CDR3 sequence reads: CASSLGAGPVYEQYF. The CDR3 DNA sequence: TGTGCCAGCAGCTTAGGGGCAGGGCCAGTGTACGAGCAGTACTTC.

This clone was picked up one time. The V and J genes are TRBV5-4 and TRBJ2-7, with 7 nucleotides matching TRBD1. Germline V gene data show CDR1 as SGHNT and CDR2 as YYREEE (reference sequence). Trimming removed 3 bases from V and 2 bases from J; junction bases left unmatched: 11. The CDR3 runs 16 residues. The CDR3 DNA reads TGTGCCAGCAGCTCGGACGGGGTCAGGGGGACCTACGAGCAGTACTTC. As protein: CASSSDGVRGTYEQYF.